This TCR beta chain emerged from a study of T cells in Graves' hyperthyroidism and ophthalmopathy. V trimming: 4 bases; J trimming: 5 bases; junction bases outside the gene matches: 6. CDR3 size: 15 residues. Looked up from germline, CDR1 is SGHRS and CDR2 is YFSETQ. The source material, RNA transcripts, was used to amplify TCR beta CDR3 regions. First-round RT-PCR with HTBI primers amplified the TCR CDR3 region. TCRdb independently ran MiXCR on the multiplex PCR reads; one entry per CDR3 protein. Here the sample spans under 350,000 distinct CDR3 sequences, around 15% being singletons. The TCR originated in a woman aged 60 to 75 with Graves' ophthalmopathy. The sequenced sample consisted of blood. The chain carries TRBV5-1 and TRBJ2-2, with 9 bases fitting TRBD1. Written as DNA, the CDR3 is TGCGCCAGCAGCCAGGGACAGGGCAGGACCGGGGAGCTGTTTTTT. Its protein is CASSQGQGRTGELFF.